These 29 T cell receptor beta chains came from one sample sequenced in a study of T-cell reconstitution after alpha-beta-depleted transplantation in children. Unique molecular identifiers were incorporated during preparation of the TCRbeta library. Each CDR3 protein is one row after TCRdb ran MiXCR on the PCR reads. The sample shows roughly 670,000 distinct CDR3 sequences, 10% to 15% of them seen only once. The material sequenced was PBMCs, taken before TCRalphabeta/CD19-depleted stem cell transplant. Receptors originate from a girl aged 2 to 9 with congenital amegakaryocytic thrombocytopenia, due to receive a stem cell transplant.

This clonotype was observed many times. V usage is TRBV20-1 and J usage is TRBJ2-7, with D perhaps being TRBD1 or TRBD2 (5 bases each). The germline CDR1 and CDR2 sequences are DFQATT and SNEGSKA (reference sequence). Trimming removed 6 bases from V and 2 bases from J, with 11 bases in between. The CDR3 sequence is 12 residues long. The CDR3: CSAVRDPYEQYF. CDR3 in DNA: TGCAGTGCGGTCAGGGACCCCTACGAGCAGTACTTC.

This clonotype has ten or more counts. V usage is TRBV7-6 and J usage is TRBJ2-5, with no clear D. Germline values: CDR1 SGHVS, CDR2 FNYEAQ. The V gene lost 2 bases and the J gene lost 5 bases, with 12 bases spanning the gap. The CDR3 length is 14 residues. Written as DNA, the CDR3 is TGTGCCAGCAGCTTAACAGTCGTGTGGGAGACCCAGTACTTC. Protein product: CASSLTVVWETQYF.

For the CDR3, the DNA is TGTGCCACGCAAACCTCCAGCGGGGATTTCACAGATACGCAGTATTTT. Its translation: CATQTSSGDFTDTQYF. The V call is TRBV6-5, the J call TRBJ2-3; 7 nucleotides match TRBD2. CDR3 length equals 16 residues. Germline CDR1 is MNHEY and CDR2 is SVGAGI. The junction had 15 bases not matched to a gene; V was cut back by 10 bases and J by 2 bases.

J is TRBJ2-7 and V is TRBV20-1; tentatively, D is TRBD1 (7 bases). The CDR3 runs 12 residues. Germline values: CDR1 DFQATT, CDR2 SNEGSKA (reference sequence). The V and J ends lost 6 bases and 6 bases respectively, with 15 bases between them. CDR3 loop: CSARQGGGEQYF. The CDR3 DNA reads TGCAGTGCCCGACAGGGAGGTGGCGAGCAGTACTTC.

About this clonotype itself: A much larger clone sits a single nucleotide away, making a read error possible. The V call is TRBV12-3 or TRBV12-4, the J call TRBJ2-4; the D gene could be TRBD1 or TRBD2 (6 bases each). The end of the DNA aligns better with TRBJ2-1, so the J call may be wrong. The CDR3 has 14 residues. CDR3 nucleotides: TGTGCCAGCAGTCCGGGACTGCAAGGGGACATTCAGTTCTTC. Protein: CASSPGLQGDIQFF.

This clonotype was detected only a few times. This chain connects TRBV5-1 to TRBJ2-7; TRBD1 agrees at 7 bases. CDR1 is SGHRS, CDR2 YFSETQ, per germline. Losses at the gene ends were 5 bases for V and 1 base for J; bases not matched to a gene: 9. This CDR3 contains 15 residues. CDR3 nucleotides: TGCGCCAGCAGTCGAGACAGGGTACCATCCTACGAGCAGTACTTC. This codes for CASSRDRVPSYEQYF.

In its sample, this clonotype was seen a few times. The chain is built from TRBV27 and TRBJ2-1; the D is unclear. Germline V gives CDR1 MNHEY, CDR2 SMNVEV (reference sequence). Trimming stripped 3 bases from V and 5 bases from J, with 14 bases between. This CDR3 is built from 15 residues. The CDR3 DNA is TGTGCCAGCAGTTTTCGAGCGCCCCCCGACAATGAGCAGTTCTTC. As protein: CASSFRAPPDNEQFF.

The V and J genes are TRBV2 and TRBJ2-5, with a possible D match to TRBD2 (6 bases). The CDR3 contains 13 residues. Germline V CDR1 and CDR2: SNHLY, FYNNEI. V lost 7 bases, J lost 4 bases, and 13 bases lay in between. In nucleotides, the CDR3 is TGTGCCAGCACCGAGTGGGGAGGAGAGACCCAGTACTTC. It specifies CASTEWGGETQYF.

The chain is built from TRBV20-1 and TRBJ2-1; 11 bases line up with TRBD2. Trimming cost V 4 bases and J 2 bases; bases outside gene matches: 1. Germline values: CDR1 DFQATT, CDR2 SNEGSKA (reference sequence). The CDR3 has 14 amino acids. The CDR3 DNA is TGCAGTGCTACTAGCGGGGGGACCTACAATGAGCAGTTCTTC. Residues: CSATSGGTYNEQFF.

Ten or more counts support this clonotype. The chain carries TRBV20-1 and TRBJ2-1, with TRBD2 identical over 8 bases. V dropped 3 bases and J dropped 0; count of bases not matched to a gene: 10. Looked up from germline, CDR1 is DFQATT and CDR2 is SNEGSKA (reference sequence). The CDR3 extends over 17 amino acids. CDR3 protein: CSARLSSGFNSYNEQFF. The CDR3 DNA reads as TGCAGTGCTAGGTTGTCTAGCGGGTTCAACTCCTACAATGAGCAGTTCTTC.

V is TRBV7-7 and J is TRBJ2-3; 10 bases fit TRBD2. The CDR3 runs 16 residues. Germline CDR1 reads SSHAT; CDR2 reads FNYEAQ (reference sequence). With 1 base clipped from V and 5 bases from J, the junction kept 6 bases outside the gene matches. CDR3 in amino acids: CASSLEAGGPLDTQYF. The CDR3 coding sequence is TGTGCCAGCAGCTTAGAAGCGGGAGGGCCTTTAGATACGCAGTATTTT.

V gene TRBV7-9 combines with J gene TRBJ2-2; D unresolved. Germline loops: CDR1 SEHNR, CDR2 FQNEAQ (reference sequence). V was shortened by 7 bases and J by 7 bases, with 16 bases between the two germline ends. This CDR3 is 14 amino acids long. CDR3 protein: CASTQFQQGGELFF. The DNA of the CDR3 is TGTGCCAGCACCCAATTCCAGCAAGGCGGGGAGCTGTTTTTT. Full variable domain (remainder filled in from reference TRBV7-9 and TRBJ2-2): DTGVSQNPRHKITKRGQNVTFRCDPISEHNRLYWYRQTLGQGPEFLTYFQNEAQLEKSRLLSDRFSAERPKGSFSTLEIQRTEQGDSAMYLCASTQFQQGGELFFGEGSRLTVL.

The rearrangement joins TRBV5-1 to TRBJ2-7; D is perhaps TRBD1 (6 bases). Trimming pared 7 bases from V and 5 bases from J, leaving 16 bases between. From germline, CDR1 is SGHRS and CDR2 YFSETQ. CDR3 length: 13 residues. The CDR3 loop is CASPAQGSHEQYF. The CDR3 DNA is TGCGCCAGCCCCGCACAGGGTTCCCACGAGCAGTACTTC.

The CDR3 loop is CASSVPGTAGAQYF. The DNA of the CDR3 is TGTGCCAGCAGTGTTCCCGGGACAGCGGGGGCCCAGTACTTC. This sequence joins TRBV25-1 and TRBJ2-5, with a possible D match to TRBD2 (8 bases). V lost 4 bases and J lost 9, with 18 bases in between. The germline CDR1 and CDR2 sequences are MGHDK and SYGVNS. This CDR3 is built from 14 residues.

This clonotype has a count of ten or more. The J gene is TRBJ1-1, the V gene TRBV11-2; D gene uncertain. The CDR3 has 13 amino acids. The germline V gene has CDR1 SGHAT and CDR2 FQNNGV. V lost 5 bases and J lost 2, with 9 bases in between. This chain's CDR3 is CASSPSYNTEAFF. DNA for the CDR3: TGTGCCAGCAGCCCCTCCTACAACACTGAAGCTTTCTTT.

The table lists this clonotype with a count of one. V gene TRBV23-1 combines with J gene TRBJ2-7; D perhaps matches TRBD2 (5 bases). TRBV23-1 is given ORF status, its function remaining uncertain. CDR3 length: 10 residues. Trimming stripped 0 bases from V and 11 bases from J, with 5 bases between. The DNA of the CDR3 is TGCGCCAGCAGTCAATCGCGGGAGTACTTC. Its translation is CASSQSREYF.

This clonotype was detected ten times or more. This chain connects TRBV5-1 to TRBJ1-2; maybe TRBD1 (5 bases). Between the trimmed V and J ends, which lost 0 bases and 6 bases, there was a span of 15 bases. Germline values: CDR1 SGHRS, CDR2 YFSETQ. The CDR3 has 15 residues. The CDR3 nucleotides are TGCGCCAGCAGCTTGGCTGCAGGGTTTGAGGATGGCTACACCTTC. This translates into CASSLAAGFEDGYTF.

The chain has TRBV12-3 or TRBV12-4 and TRBJ2-1, with 13 bases fitting TRBD2. V lost 1 base and J lost 14; bases outside the gene matches: 5. This CDR3 is 14 amino acids long. CDR3 nucleotides: TGTGCCAGCAGTTTAGGGACTAGCGGGGGCGGGGAGTTCTTC. It translates to CASSLGTSGGGEFF.

The table lists this clonotype with many counts. V and J are TRBV12-3 or TRBV12-4 and TRBJ1-1; 12 nucleotides align to TRBD1. With 5 bases clipped from V and 1 base from J, the junction kept 5 bases outside the gene matches. This CDR3 comprises 16 residues. CDR3 loop: CASSGGTGGTNTEAFF. The DNA of the CDR3 is TGTGCCAGCAGTGGTGGGACAGGGGGCACGAACACTGAAGCTTTCTTT.

A few counts support this clonotype. This chain connects TRBV14 to TRBJ2-1; no reliable D call. From germline, CDR1 is SGHDN and CDR2 FVKESK. Trimming shortened V by 1 base and J by 5 bases, and 12 bases separated the two germline ends. This CDR3 is 15 amino acids long. CDR3 sequence reads: CASSQGSAFNNEQFF. CDR3 nucleotide sequence: TGTGCCAGCAGCCAAGGGTCAGCTTTTAACAATGAGCAGTTCTTC.

This clonotype was detected ten times or more. CDR3 DNA sequence: TGCAGTGCGAGGCAACCGGGACAGGGCGTTTCACAGTACTTC. It encodes CSARQPGQGVSQYF. The V gene is TRBV20-1, the J gene TRBJ2-7, with 9 bases matching TRBD1. Per germline, CDR1 DFQATT and CDR2 SNEGSKA (reference sequence). The CDR3 is made up of 14 amino acids. Losses at the gene ends were 6 bases for V and 10 bases for J; bases not matched to a gene: 16.

The CDR3 protein is CSATSTSTDTQYF. The DNA for the CDR3 is TGCAGTGCTACCTCTACTAGCACAGATACGCAGTATTTT. V and J are TRBV20-1 and TRBJ2-3, with D uncertain. The CDR3 length is 13 residues. The germline V gene encodes CDR1 DFQATT and CDR2 SNEGSKA (reference sequence). V was clipped by 4 bases and J by 0 bases, with 8 bases between them.

This clonotype was seen ten or more times. This chain links TRBV7-8 with TRBJ2-7; no firm D call. Germline V gives CDR1 SGHVS, CDR2 FQNEAQ. The CDR3 covers 14 residues. V dropped 0 bases and J dropped 4 bases, with 10 bases sitting between them. CDR3 nucleotide sequence: TGTGCCAGCAGCTTAGCGACCGGCCATTACGAGCAGTACTTC. This sequence encodes CASSLATGHYEQYF.

The gene calls are TRBV6-1 and TRBJ1-4; D not certain. V was clipped by 3 bases and J by 7 bases, with 15 bases between them. Germline loops: CDR1 MNHNS, CDR2 SASEGT. The CDR3 has 15 residues. CDR3 sequence: CASSDFGLGSEKLFF. The CDR3, as DNA: TGTGCCAGCAGTGATTTCGGGTTGGGAAGTGAAAAACTGTTTTTT.

There are many counts of this clonotype. This chain links TRBV12-3 or TRBV12-4 with TRBJ2-3; 7 nucleotides match TRBD1. The length of the CDR3 is 14 residues. Trimming removed 6 bases from V and 2 bases from J; junction bases left unmatched: 5. The CDR3 nucleotides are TGTGCCAGCAGCAAGACAGGGCCCACAGATACGCAGTATTTT. Amino acids: CASSKTGPTDTQYF.

Ten or more counts support this clonotype. The rearrangement joins TRBV29-1 to TRBJ2-3; D is unresolved. Germline loops: CDR1 SQVTM, CDR2 ANQGSEA. The CDR3 runs 13 residues. Trimming cost V 5 bases and J 0 bases, with 9 bases left between them. Here the CDR3 reads CSVRLTSTDTQYF. CDR3 sequence (DNA): TGCAGCGTTCGTCTTACTAGCACAGATACGCAGTATTTT.

This clonotype was observed a handful of times. The chain is built from TRBV5-1 and TRBJ1-6; D is uncertain. The germline gives CDR1 SGHRS, CDR2 YFSETQ. This CDR3 is 14 amino acids long. The V end lost 2 bases, the J end lost 7 bases, and 10 bases lay between the germline ends. The CDR3, as DNA: TGCGCCAGCAGCTTACGGGCAGAAAATTCACCCCTCCACTTT. It specifies CASSLRAENSPLHF.

This clonotype was recorded at least ten times. This sequence joins TRBV15 and TRBJ2-1; TRBD1 might be the D (7 bases). The germline V and J ends were trimmed by 0 bases and 3 bases, with 18 bases remaining between them. The V gene's germline CDR1 is LNHNV and CDR2 YYDKDF (reference sequence). This CDR3 has 18 amino acids. DNA for the CDR3: TGTGCCACCAGCAGAGATCTTCTAAGGCAGGGGGGCTACAATGAGCAGTTCTTC. Protein sequence: CATSRDLLRQGGYNEQFF. Combining the CDR3 with reference TRBV15 and TRBJ2-1 gives the whole variable domain DAMVIQNPRYQVTQFGKPVTLSCSQTLNHNVMYWYQQKSSQAPKLLFHYYDKDFNNEADTPDNFQSRRPNTSFCFLDIRSPGLGDTAMYLCATSRDLLRQGGYNEQFFGPGTRLTVL.

This clonotype was seen many times. The V call is TRBV12-3 or TRBV12-4, the J call TRBJ2-1, with a weak D call TRBD1 (5 bases). V was trimmed by 5 bases and J by 9 bases, leaving 8 bases between them. The CDR3 is 11 amino acids. CDR3 amino acids: CASSGRVEQFF. The DNA of the CDR3 is TGTGCCAGCAGTGGCAGGGTTGAGCAGTTCTTC.